This paragraph covers one T cell receptor (beta chain) sequence. Its specificity is not known. This sample is drawn from a study of cytomegalovirus exposure and HLA in healthy donors. Study-wide results and limits: Common viral pathogens (according to a later analysis) appeared linked to several of the most significant clusters. Data from an earlier analysis indicated that most TCR beta V segments were productive either about 90% or about 30% of the time. It was in a later analysis that TCR association rates were seen to vary by HLA locus, highest for DRB1 and lowest for HLA-C. As a later analysis showed, a missense DCLRE1C variant was linked to trimming of TCR beta V- and J-genes.

PCR primers comprised 60 Vbeta and 13 Jbeta primers. Clones were sequenced by immunoSEQ multiplex PCR, and TCRdb holds only the in-frame ones, with some missing. The sample contains about 150,000 clones, 65% to 85% of which appear only once. CDR1 is MDHEN, CDR2 SYDVKM, per germline. The CDR3 runs 14 residues. Germline trimming cut 6 bases from V and 6 bases from J; bases unmatched to any gene: 5. The sequenced sample consisted of PBMCs. The receptor was derived from a male donor in good health and CMV-seropositive. The chain joins TRBV28 to TRBJ1-6; 7 bases line up with TRBD1. The chain's CDR3 is CASSLDRANSPLHF. CDR3 coding DNA: TGTGCCAGCAGCCTCGACAGGGCTAATTCACCCCTCCACTTT.